This entry is about one T cell receptor (beta chain). Its antigen is not yet known. Per-base quality was not reported, and no clone a single base away is much larger than it. The sample comes from a study of blood T cell repertoires in COVID-19 (dated by TCRdb to 2019 to 2021). About the full investigation: Samples from collaborators originated in the United States, Italy and Spain and spanned both the acute and convalescent phases of COVID-19. The prospective study material was composed of cDNA or gDNA derived from T cells, B-cell-depleted T cells, or PBMCs. Deeply sampled blood TCRbeta repertoires from subjects exposed to, actively infected with, or recovered from COVID-19 were included in the dataset. The repertoires were released in a freely available public database intended as a resource for research on the immune response to SARS-CoV-2. The samples were drawn from the first 160 participants of the ongoing ImmuneRACE study and from some 1,300 subjects provided by 6 global collaborators. The sample metadata nearly always contained a de-identified subject ID, COVID-19 status, age in years and sex. HLA class I and class II types, where available, came from metadata supplied by the sample provider rather than from assay-based typing. Points the paper makes about the study in general: The amount of clinical and demographic metadata varied by source and participant and was provided uncurated.

In the prospective study, participants were roughly 18 to 89 years old, resided in approximately 22 geographic areas of the United States, and were enrolled through a virtual design. In the prospective study, cohorts were assigned on the basis of participant-reported clinical history obtained from a screening survey and a study questionnaire. ImmuneRACE Cohort 3 recovered participants were defined by two consecutive negative NP/OP PCR tests, healthcare professional clearance, or symptom resolution. Mobile phlebotomists in the prospective study collected whole blood, serum and a nasopharyngeal or oropharyngeal swab from every participant. Over a roughly 2-month period, participants in the prospective study had the option of providing additional blood draws and questionnaires. Before DNA extraction, prospective study blood samples were shipped either frozen or at room temperature. TCRbeta CDR3 regions were amplified from genomic DNA by means of the immunoSEQ Assay, a bias-controlled multiplex PCR. The published analysis was carried out like this. The number of nucleated cells in each sample was estimated by amplification of reference gene primers within the assay. Sequence reads were collapsed and filtered to measure the absolute abundance of every unique TCRbeta CDR3 rearrangement. Productive Simpson clonality was computed per sample as the square root of Simpson's diversity index over productive rearrangements. The immuneACCESS repertoire file appears here via TCRdb, limited to in-frame rearrangements. These files lack a portion of the clones; in checked studies, under half of the deficit traces to unresolved V genes, and the cause of the others is not known. V, J and clone size reflect that table, while D and trimming were determined from the DNA. For this sample there are hundreds of thousands of clones; approximately 90% appear just once. Jointly, the top ten make up about 9.8% of the sample.

Specimen: PBMCs or T cells enriched from blood (not recorded which). The TCR comes from a woman under 30 who had recovered from COVID-19.

The CDR3 region has the sequence CASSPTWSQDSYEQYF. The nucleotide sequence is given as TGTGCCAGCTCACCAACCTGGTCACAGGATTCCTACGAGCAGTACTTC. The chain was built from TRBV18 and TRBJ2-7; a tentative D match to TRBD1 spans 5 bases. The CDR1 and CDR2 encoded by the germline V gene are KGHSH and LQKENI. Taken from cysteine to phenylalanine, the CDR3 has 16 residues. Kept here is only the CDR3 DNA, which spans 48 bases and is read in frame from base 1. Trimming takes 2 bases from V and 1 base from J, and the germline ends sit 15 bases apart. With the portions outside the CDR3 filled from the reference TRBV18 and TRBJ2-7 genes, the complete variable region becomes NAGVMQNPRHLVRRRGQEARLRCSPMKGHSHVYWYRQLPEEGLKFMVYLQKENIIDESGMPKERFSAEFPKEGPSILRIQQVVRGDSAAYFCASSPTWSQDSYEQYFGPGTRLTVT.